This T cell receptor beta chain emerged from a study of T-cell reconstitution after alpha-beta-depleted transplantation in children. A TCRbeta library incorporating unique molecular identifiers was prepared. TCRdb redid the calling of the PCR reads with MiXCR, one entry per CDR3 protein. This table holds about 410,000 distinct CDR3 sequences, over 20% found once. The V end lost 1 base, the J end lost 0 bases, and 7 bases lay between the germline ends. CDR3 length equals 15 residues. This clonotype was detected a few times. This rearrangement joins TRBV12-3 or TRBV12-4 to TRBJ1-3; no clear D gene. The sequence derives from a human donor who donated a stem cell graft to a child with acute myeloid leukemia. Here the sequenced sample was PBMCs from the stem cell graft donor, taken from the stem cell graft. The CDR3 protein is CASSLGWISGNTIYF. The CDR3 nucleotides are TGTGCCAGCAGTTTAGGGTGGATCTCTGGAAACACCATATATTTT.